This TCR beta chain was captured in a study of blood T cell repertoires in COVID-19. The CDR3 spans 15 residues. Germline lookup yields CDR1 LNHDA and CDR2 SQIVND (reference sequence). Trimming took 4 bases from V and 2 from J, leaving 12 bases between them. Data came from immunoSEQ multiplex PCR; TCRdb stores just in-frame clones and leaves some out. This table holds 200,000 to 250,000 clones, roughly nine tenths found once. The rearrangement joins TRBV19 to TRBJ2-1; TRBD2 is a possible D gene (6 bases). The TCR comes from a woman in her forties or fifties with COVID-19, enrolled during active disease. Specimen: peripheral blood. The CDR3 is CASSTEGLPYNEQFF. In DNA form, the CDR3 reads TGTGCCAGTAGTACGGAGGGGCTACCCTACAATGAGCAGTTCTTC.